This T cell receptor (beta chain) appears in the sequencing data of a study of T cells in localized non-small cell lung cancer. The CDR3 has 15 amino acids. Per germline, CDR1 GTSNPN and CDR2 SVGIG (reference sequence). V was cut by 0 bases and J by 0 bases, with 10 bases left in between. The table came from immunoSEQ multiplex PCR; TCRdb's copy has only in-frame clones and leaves some out. The table lists tens of thousands of clones, approximately 93% of them singletons, with just under 20% in the top ten. The receptor's source is a man aged 40-75 years with stage I lung adenocarcinoma. The chain has TRBV30 and TRBJ2-3; TRBD2 is a possible D gene (5 bases). The material was peripheral blood, obtained before any cancer treatment. In DNA, the CDR3 is TGTGCCTGGAGTGTAATGGGAGCTAGCACAGATACGCAGTATTTT. Translation gives CAWSVMGASTDTQYF.